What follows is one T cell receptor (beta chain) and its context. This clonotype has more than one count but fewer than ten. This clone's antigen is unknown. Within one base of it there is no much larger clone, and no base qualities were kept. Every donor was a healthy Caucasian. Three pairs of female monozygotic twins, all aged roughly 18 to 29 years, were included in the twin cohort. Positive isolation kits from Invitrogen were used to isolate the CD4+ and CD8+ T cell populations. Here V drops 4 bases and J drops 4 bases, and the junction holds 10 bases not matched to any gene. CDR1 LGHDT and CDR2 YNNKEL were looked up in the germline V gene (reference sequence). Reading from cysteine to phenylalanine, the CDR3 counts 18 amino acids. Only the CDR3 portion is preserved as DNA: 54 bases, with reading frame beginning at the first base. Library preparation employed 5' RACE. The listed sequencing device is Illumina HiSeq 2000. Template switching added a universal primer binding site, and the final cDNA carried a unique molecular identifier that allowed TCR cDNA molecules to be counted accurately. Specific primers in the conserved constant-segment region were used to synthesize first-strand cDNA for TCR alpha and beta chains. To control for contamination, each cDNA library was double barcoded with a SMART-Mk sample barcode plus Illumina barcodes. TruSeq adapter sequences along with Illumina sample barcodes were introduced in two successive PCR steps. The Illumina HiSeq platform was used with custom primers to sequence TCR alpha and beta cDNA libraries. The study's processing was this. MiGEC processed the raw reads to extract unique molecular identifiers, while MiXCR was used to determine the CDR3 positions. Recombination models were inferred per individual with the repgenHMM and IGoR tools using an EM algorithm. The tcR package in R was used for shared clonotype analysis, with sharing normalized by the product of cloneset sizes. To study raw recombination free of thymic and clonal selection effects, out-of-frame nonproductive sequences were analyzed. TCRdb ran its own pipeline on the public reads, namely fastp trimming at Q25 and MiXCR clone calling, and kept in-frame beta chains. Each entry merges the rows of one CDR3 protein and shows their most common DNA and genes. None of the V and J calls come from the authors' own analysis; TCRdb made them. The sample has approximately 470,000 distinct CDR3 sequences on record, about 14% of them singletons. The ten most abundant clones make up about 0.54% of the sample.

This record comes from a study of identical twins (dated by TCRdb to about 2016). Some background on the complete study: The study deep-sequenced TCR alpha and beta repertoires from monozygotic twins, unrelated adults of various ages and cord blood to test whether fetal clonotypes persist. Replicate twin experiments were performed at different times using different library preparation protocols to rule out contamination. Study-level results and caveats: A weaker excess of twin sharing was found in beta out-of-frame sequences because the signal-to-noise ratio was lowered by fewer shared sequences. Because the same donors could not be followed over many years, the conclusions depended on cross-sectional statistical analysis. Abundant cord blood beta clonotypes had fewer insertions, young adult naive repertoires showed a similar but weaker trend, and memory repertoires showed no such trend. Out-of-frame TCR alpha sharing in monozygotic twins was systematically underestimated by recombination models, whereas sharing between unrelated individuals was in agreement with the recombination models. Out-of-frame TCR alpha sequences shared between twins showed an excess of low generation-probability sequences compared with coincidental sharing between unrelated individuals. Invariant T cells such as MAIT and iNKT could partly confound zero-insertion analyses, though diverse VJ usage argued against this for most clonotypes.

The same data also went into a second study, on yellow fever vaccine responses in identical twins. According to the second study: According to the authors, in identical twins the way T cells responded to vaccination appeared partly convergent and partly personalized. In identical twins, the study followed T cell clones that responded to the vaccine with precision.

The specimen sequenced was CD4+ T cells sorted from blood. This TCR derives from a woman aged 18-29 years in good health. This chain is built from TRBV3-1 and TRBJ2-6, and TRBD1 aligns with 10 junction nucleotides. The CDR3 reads CASSPSGDRGAGANVLTF. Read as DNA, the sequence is TGTGCCAGCAGCCCAAGTGGGGACAGGGGAGCCGGGGCCAACGTCCTGACTTTC.